Following are 25 T cell receptor beta chains from one sample sequenced in a study of blood T cells in healthy people across ages. Primers used in a second PCR of about 7 to 11 cycles were a sample-barcoded 5' primer and a J-beta primer mix. TCRdb re-called the 5' RACE reads through MiXCR, storing one row per CDR3 protein. The profile covers roughly 1,800,000 distinct CDR3 sequences, with about 50% appearing a single time and around 2.1% taken by the ten largest. The sequenced sample consisted of blood. Receptor source: a woman aged 40 to 50 in good health.

The chain carries TRBV21-1 and TRBJ1-2. TRBV21-1 is classified as a pseudogene. The CDR3 consists of 12 residues. For the CDR3, the DNA is TGTGCCAGCCCTAGGCGGGGCTATGGCTACACCTTC. As protein: CASPRRGYGYTF.

V usage is TRBV28 and J usage is TRBJ1-4; D unclear. This CDR3 has 17 residues. The germline V gene has CDR1 MDHEN and CDR2 SYDVKM. Trimming removed 1 base from V and 0 bases from J, with 12 bases in between. The DNA for the CDR3 is TGTGCCAGCAGTTTATTGGGCCTCGCCACAACTAATGAAAAACTGTTTTTT. Its protein is CASSLLGLATTNEKLFF. The entire variable domain, with the rest obtained from reference TRBV28 and TRBJ1-4, is as follows: DVKVTQSSRYLVKRTGEKVFLECVQDMDHENMFWYRQDPGLGLRLIYFSYDVKMKEKGDIPEGYSVSREKKERFSLILESASTNQTSMYLCASSLLGLATTNEKLFFGSGTQLSVL.

The rearrangement uses TRBV6-2 or TRBV6-3 and TRBJ2-1; maybe TRBD1 (8 bases). The CDR3 is 14 amino acids. The germline gives CDR1 MNHEY, CDR2 SVGEGT. The germline V and J ends were trimmed by 10 bases and 5 bases, with 18 bases remaining between them. This CDR3 reads CATKRDRRNNEQFF. The CDR3 bases are TGTGCCACCAAGCGGGACAGGAGAAACAATGAGCAGTTCTTC.

The V call is TRBV5-4, the J call TRBJ2-5; a possible D gene is TRBD2 (8 bases). The CDR3 length is 18 residues. The germline gives CDR1 SGHNT, CDR2 YYREEE (reference sequence). The germline V and J ends were trimmed by 3 bases and 2 bases, with 23 bases remaining between them. CDR3 coding DNA: TGTGCCAGCAGCTCAGGGGGGCGGGGGGCCCAATATCAAGAGACCCAGTACTTC. As protein: CASSSGGRGAQYQETQYF.

Turning to this clonotype: Relative to the germline gene, one junction end is altered; a read error may explain this. The chain couples TRBV20-1 to TRBJ1-6; 7 nucleotides match TRBD1. This CDR3 spans 16 amino acids. Germline V lookup: CDR1 DFQATT, CDR2 SNEGSKA (reference sequence). Here the CDR3 reads CSARRQGLSSNSPLHF. For the CDR3, the DNA is TGCAGTGCTCGTCGACAGGGCCTCTCCTCTAATTCACCCCTCCACTTT.

This clonotype has a handful of counts. The CDR3 DNA is TGCAGCGTTAGTCAGGGGGCGTTTTACGAGCAGTACTTC. This translates into CSVSQGAFYEQYF. The rearrangement uses TRBV29-1 and TRBJ2-7, with 8 bases identical to TRBD1. The CDR3 covers 13 residues. Germline lookup yields CDR1 SQVTM and CDR2 ANQGSEA. Losses at the gene ends were 5 bases for V and 4 bases for J; bases not matched to a gene: 7.

The V call is TRBV24-1, the J call TRBJ2-1, with TRBD1 identical over 8 bases. The germline gives CDR1 KGHDR, CDR2 SFDVKD. There are 20 residues in the CDR3. After removal of 4 bases from V and 0 bases from J, the junction contained 16 bases not matched to a gene. CDR3 region: CATSEETGAGEVSSYNEQFF. The CDR3 DNA is TGTGCCACCAGTGAGGAGACAGGGGCTGGGGAAGTAAGCTCCTACAATGAGCAGTTCTTC.

The chain recombines TRBV20-1 with TRBJ2-1; 10 bases line up with TRBD2. The germline CDR1 and CDR2 sequences are DFQATT and SNEGSKA (reference sequence). Trimming took 8 bases from V and 7 from J; bases not matched to a gene: 14. The CDR3 covers 15 residues. As DNA, the CDR3 is TGCAGTCCCAATCTTGCGGAACTAGCGGGGAATGAGCAGTTCTTC. Amino acids: CSPNLAELAGNEQFF.

This rearrangement joins TRBV5-6 to TRBJ2-1; D gene uncertain. This CDR3 region has 13 residues. Germline lookup yields CDR1 SGHDT and CDR2 YYEEEE. V lost 4 bases to trimming and J lost 8 bases, with 13 bases between them. The CDR3 DNA reads as TGTGCCAGCAGCCGAAAGTTATTCTATGAGCAGTTCTTC. Translation: CASSRKLFYEQFF.

This clonotype appeared a few times. The chain couples TRBV3-1 to TRBJ2-3; TRBD2 might be the D (5 bases). CDR1 and CDR2 from the germline V gene are LGHDT and YNNKEL (reference sequence). The CDR3 sequence is 16 residues long. Trimming took off 6 bases at V and 0 bases at J, with 16 bases between the two ends. CDR3 in amino acids: CASRAHGVSSTDTQYF. CDR3 in DNA: TGTGCCAGCAGGGCTCACGGGGTTTCTAGCACAGATACGCAGTATTTT.

Only a few counts were recorded for this clonotype. This chain joins TRBV6-2 or TRBV6-3 and TRBJ2-4; D perhaps matches TRBD2 (5 bases). The DNA end is a closer match to TRBJ2-7, so the J assignment may be wrong. CDR1 and CDR2 from the germline V gene are MNHEY and SVGEGT. CDR3 length equals 15 residues. The CDR3 DNA is TGTGCCAGCAGTTACGGGAGCCCTACCACCTACGAGCAGTACTTC. It encodes CASSYGSPTTYEQYF.

This clonotype appeared a few times. The gene calls are TRBV11-2 and TRBJ2-3, with D possibly matching TRBD1 (6 bases). There are 15 residues in the CDR3. The germline CDR1 and CDR2 sequences are SGHAT and FQNNGV. Trimming stripped 5 bases from V and 4 bases from J, with 16 bases between. CDR3 sequence reads: CASSDDRQSADTQYF. CDR3 DNA: TGTGCCAGCAGCGACGACAGGCAGTCGGCAGATACGCAGTATTTT.

This clonotype was seen only once. The V and J genes are TRBV13 and TRBJ2-3, with TRBD1 as a possible D gene (6 bases). The germline V gene has CDR1 PRHDT and CDR2 FYEKMQ (reference sequence). CDR3 length equals 16 residues. V was clipped by 2 bases and J by 4 bases, with 16 bases between them. The DNA of the CDR3 is TGTGCCAGCAGCTTACCCACGACAGGTACTGCAGATACGCAGTATTTT. Its translation is CASSLPTTGTADTQYF.

This clonotype occurred a few times. The J gene is TRBJ2-1, the V gene TRBV6-5, with D maybe TRBD2 (5 bases). Germline lookup yields CDR1 MNHEY and CDR2 SVGAGI. This CDR3 is 12 amino acids long. With 6 bases removed from V and 11 bases from J, the gap between germline ends came to 14 bases. CDR3 sequence reads: CASSPGVPQQFF. In DNA form, the CDR3 reads TGTGCCAGCAGCCCCGGGGTCCCACAGCAGTTCTTC.

This clonotype was seen only a few times. The genes are TRBV20-1 and TRBJ1-2, with D possibly being TRBD1 (5 bases). This CDR3 spans 14 amino acids. Trimming took 5 bases from V and 3 from J, leaving 16 bases between them. Germline V gives CDR1 DFQATT, CDR2 SNEGSKA (reference sequence). CDR3 sequence (DNA): TGCAGTGCTCTAGGGGCGGTTATTTACTATGGCTACACCTTC. This translates into CSALGAVIYYGYTF.

The chain combines TRBV2 with TRBJ2-5; D unclear. V dropped 4 bases and J dropped 1 base, with 16 bases sitting between them. This CDR3 is 16 amino acids long. Germline V gene sequence: CDR1 SNHLY, CDR2 FYNNEI. The CDR3 region has the DNA TGTGCCAGCAGTGGCTCCCGAACGAGCCTCCAAGAGACCCAGTACTTC. As protein: CASSGSRTSLQETQYF.

On this clonotype: Germline is not matched at one junction end, which may reflect a read error. The V gene is TRBV5-6, the J gene TRBJ2-3; 9 bases map to TRBD2. CDR3 length: 15 residues. CDR1 and CDR2 from the germline V gene are SGHDT and YYEEEE. Written as DNA, the CDR3 is TGTGCCAGCTCATACCCTAGCGGGGTCACAGGTACGCAGTATTTT. Amino acid sequence: CASSYPSGVTGTQYF. Using reference TRBV5-6 and TRBJ2-3 for the parts outside the CDR3, the full variable domain is DAGVTQSPTHLIKTRGQQVTLRCSPKSGHDTVSWYQQALGQGPQFIFQYYEEEERQRGNFPDRFSGHQFPNYSSELNVNALLLGDSALYLCASSYPSGVTGTQYFGPGTRLTVL.

The sample holds a few counts of this clonotype. The chain uses TRBV5-1 and TRBJ1-5, with TRBD1 as a possible D gene (6 bases). Germline assignment: CDR1 SGHRS and CDR2 YFSETQ. V lost 4 bases and J 7 bases, leaving 18 bases between the germline ends. The CDR3 sequence is 15 residues long. The CDR3 DNA follows: TGCGCCAGCAGCCGCCGAGGGGGGGCTGAGCAGCCCCAGCATTTT. It encodes CASSRRGGAEQPQHF.

The V call is TRBV6-1, the J call TRBJ2-1, with D unresolved. V was cut by 2 bases and J by 7 bases, with 15 bases left in between. CDR3 length equals 15 residues. Germline loops: CDR1 MNHNS, CDR2 SASEGT. In nucleotides, the CDR3 is TGTGCCAGCAGTGAAATCGGCCTCCGGCTAAATGAGCAGTTCTTC. Amino acid sequence: CASSEIGLRLNEQFF.

This clonotype came up once. The V gene is TRBV3-1, the J gene TRBJ1-2; TRBD1 is a possible D gene (6 bases). The V gene's germline CDR1 is LGHDT and CDR2 YNNKEL (reference sequence). Between the trimmed V and J ends, which lost 7 bases and 8 bases, there was a span of 14 bases. The CDR3 is 12 amino acids. For the CDR3, the DNA is TGTGCCAGCACCCTGACAGGAGGAGGCTACACCTTC. Translation gives CASTLTGGGYTF.

The genes are TRBV6-5 and TRBJ2-7; 10 nucleotides agree with TRBD1. The J call may be mistaken, given a closer DNA end match to TRBJ2-5. CDR3 size: 14 residues. Germline V gene sequence: CDR1 MNHEY, CDR2 SVGAGI. The CDR3 DNA is TGTGCCAGCAGGGGGACAGGGGCTACGGAGACCCAGTACTTC. The encoded protein is CASRGTGATETQYF.

This clonotype was detected once. J is TRBJ2-3 and V is TRBV20-1; 12 bases align to TRBD2. CDR1 is DFQATT and CDR2 is SNEGSKA in the germline V gene (reference sequence). The V segment lost 2 bases and the J segment 3 bases; nucleotides outside the gene matches: 6. The CDR3 sequence is 16 residues long. This CDR3 is CSARSWTSGTTDTQYF. The DNA for the CDR3 is TGCAGTGCTAGATCATGGACTAGCGGGACTACAGATACGCAGTATTTT.

The chain carries TRBV20-1 and TRBJ2-7, with a tentative D call TRBD2 (5 bases). Germline assignment: CDR1 DFQATT and CDR2 SNEGSKA (reference sequence). The CDR3 is made up of 14 amino acids. Trimming took 3 bases from V and 0 from J, leaving 12 bases between them. CDR3 residues: CSASVWRSSYEQYF. DNA of the CDR3: TGCAGTGCTAGTGTCTGGAGGAGCTCCTACGAGCAGTACTTC.

Comments on this clonotype: Given a much more abundant clone one base away, this may be a read error. This rearrangement joins TRBV5-1 to TRBJ1-2; D perhaps matches TRBD1 (6 bases). This CDR3 has 14 amino acids. Germline loops: CDR1 SGHRS, CDR2 YFSETQ. V lost 4 bases, J lost 6 bases, and 16 bases lay in between. The CDR3 nucleotides read TGCGCCAGCAGCGGACTACAGGGAGTGGATGGCTACACCTTC. It translates to CASSGLQGVDGYTF.

V is TRBV7-2 and J is TRBJ2-3; D may be TRBD1 or TRBD2 (5 bases each). Germline values: CDR1 SGHTA, CDR2 FQGNSA. Trimming pared 4 bases from V and 5 bases from J, leaving 10 bases between. The CDR3 runs to 13 residues. CDR3 DNA: TGTGCCAGCAGCTACCGGGGCGTAGATACGCAGTATTTT. It specifies CASSYRGVDTQYF.